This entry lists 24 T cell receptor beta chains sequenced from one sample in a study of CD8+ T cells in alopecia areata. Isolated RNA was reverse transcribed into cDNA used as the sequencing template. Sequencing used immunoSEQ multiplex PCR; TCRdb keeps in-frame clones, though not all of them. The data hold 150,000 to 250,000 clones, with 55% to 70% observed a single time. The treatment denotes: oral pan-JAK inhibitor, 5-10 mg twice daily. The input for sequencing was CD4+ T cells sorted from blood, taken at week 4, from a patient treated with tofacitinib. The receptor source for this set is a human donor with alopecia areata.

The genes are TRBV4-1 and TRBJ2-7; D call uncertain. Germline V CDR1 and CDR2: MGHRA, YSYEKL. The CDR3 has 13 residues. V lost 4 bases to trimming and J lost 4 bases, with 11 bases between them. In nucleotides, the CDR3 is TGCGCCAGCAGCCGAGAGTTGCAGTACGAGCAGTACTTC. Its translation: CASSRELQYEQYF.

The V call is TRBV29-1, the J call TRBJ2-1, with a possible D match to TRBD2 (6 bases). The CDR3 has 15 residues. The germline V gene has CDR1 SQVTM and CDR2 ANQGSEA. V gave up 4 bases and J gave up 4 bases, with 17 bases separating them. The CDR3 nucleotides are TGCAGCGTTGCTGTGGCGGGCGGGATATACAATGAGCAGTTCTTC. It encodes CSVAVAGGIYNEQFF.

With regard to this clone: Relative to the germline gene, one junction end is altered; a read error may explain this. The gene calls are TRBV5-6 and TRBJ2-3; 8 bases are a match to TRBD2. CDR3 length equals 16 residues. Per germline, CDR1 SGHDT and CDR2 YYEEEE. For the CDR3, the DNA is TGTGCTAGCAGCTCACTAGCGGCAAGAGGGAAAGATACGCAGTATTTT. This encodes CASSSLAARGKDTQYF.

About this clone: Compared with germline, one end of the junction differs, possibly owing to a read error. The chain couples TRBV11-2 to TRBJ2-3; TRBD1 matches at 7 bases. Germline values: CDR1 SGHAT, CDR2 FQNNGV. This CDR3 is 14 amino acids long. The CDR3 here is CASSLEPGTDTQDF. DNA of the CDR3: TGTGCCAGCAGCTTGGAACCGGGGACAGATACGCAGGATTTT.

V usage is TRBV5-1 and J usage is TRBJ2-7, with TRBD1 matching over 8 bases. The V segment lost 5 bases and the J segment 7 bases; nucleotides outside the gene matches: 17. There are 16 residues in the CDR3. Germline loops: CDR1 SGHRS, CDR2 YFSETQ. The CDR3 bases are TGCGCCAGCAGAACGAAACGGGACAGGCAAACAAGGGAGCAGTACTTC. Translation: CASRTKRDRQTREQYF. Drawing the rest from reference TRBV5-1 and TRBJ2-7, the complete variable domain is KAGVTQTPRYLIKTRGQQVTLSCSPISGHRSVSWYQQTPGQGLQFLFEYFSETQRNKGNFPGRFSGRQFSNSRSEMNVSTLELGDSALYLCASRTKRDRQTREQYFGPGTRLTVT.

DNA for the CDR3: TGCAGCGTTAAATCCCCGGGACAGAGCAATGAAAAACTGTTTTTT. This codes for CSVKSPGQSNEKLFF. The gene calls are TRBV29-1 and TRBJ1-4; 7 nucleotides agree with TRBD1. Germline CDR1 and CDR2: SQVTM and ANQGSEA. V lost 5 bases, J lost 5 bases, and 11 bases stayed unmatched. The CDR3 covers 15 residues. The variable domain in full, completed from reference TRBV29-1 and TRBJ1-4, reads SAVISQKPSRDICQRGTSLTIQCQVDSQVTMMFWYRQQPGQSLTLIATANQGSEATYESGFVIDKFPISRPNLTFSTLTVSNMSPEDSSIYLCSVKSPGQSNEKLFFGSGTQLSVL.

The CDR3 DNA reads TGTGCCAGCAGTTATCAGGTTTCGAATTCACCCCTCCACTTT. Translating it yields CASSYQVSNSPLHF. This chain joins TRBV6-5 and TRBJ1-6, with no clear D. The germline V and J ends were trimmed by 3 bases and 7 bases, with 10 bases remaining between them. Germline values: CDR1 MNHEY, CDR2 SVGAGI. The CDR3 totals 14 residues.

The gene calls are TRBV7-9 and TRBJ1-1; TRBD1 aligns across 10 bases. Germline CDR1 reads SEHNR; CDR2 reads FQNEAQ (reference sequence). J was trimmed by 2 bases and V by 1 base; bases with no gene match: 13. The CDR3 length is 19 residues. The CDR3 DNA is TGTGCCAGCAGCTTAGGGATGGAAACCGGGACAGGGGTAAACACTGAAGCTTTCTTT. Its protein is CASSLGMETGTGVNTEAFF.

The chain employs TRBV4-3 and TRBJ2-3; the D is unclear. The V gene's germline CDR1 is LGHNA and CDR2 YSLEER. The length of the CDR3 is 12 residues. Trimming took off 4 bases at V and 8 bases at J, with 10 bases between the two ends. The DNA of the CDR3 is TGCGCCAGCAGCCCTGGGAAAGGTACGCAGTATTTT. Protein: CASSPGKGTQYF.

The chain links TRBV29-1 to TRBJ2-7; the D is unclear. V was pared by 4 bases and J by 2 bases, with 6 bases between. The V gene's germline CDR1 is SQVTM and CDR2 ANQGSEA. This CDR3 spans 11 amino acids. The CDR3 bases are TGCAGCGTTGTTGGTACCTACGAGCAGTACTTC. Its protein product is CSVVGTYEQYF.

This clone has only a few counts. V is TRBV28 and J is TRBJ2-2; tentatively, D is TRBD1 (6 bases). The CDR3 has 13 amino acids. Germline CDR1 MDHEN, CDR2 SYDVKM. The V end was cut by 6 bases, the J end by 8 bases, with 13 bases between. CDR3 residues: CASSNRVAGELFF. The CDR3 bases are TGTGCCAGCAGCAACAGGGTAGCGGGGGAGCTGTTTTTT.

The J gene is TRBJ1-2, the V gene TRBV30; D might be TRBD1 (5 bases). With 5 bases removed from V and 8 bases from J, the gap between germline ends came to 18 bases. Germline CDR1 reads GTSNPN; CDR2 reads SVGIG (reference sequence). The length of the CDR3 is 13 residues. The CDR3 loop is CAWVPGTQGGYTF. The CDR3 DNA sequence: TGTGCCTGGGTCCCCGGGACGCAGGGAGGCTACACCTTC. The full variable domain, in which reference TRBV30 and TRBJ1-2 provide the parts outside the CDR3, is SQTIHQWPATLVQPVGSPLSLECTVEGTSNPNLYWYRQAAGRGLQLLFYSVGIGQISSEVPQNLSASRPQDRQFILSSKKLLLSDSGFYLCAWVPGTQGGYTFGSGTRLTVV.

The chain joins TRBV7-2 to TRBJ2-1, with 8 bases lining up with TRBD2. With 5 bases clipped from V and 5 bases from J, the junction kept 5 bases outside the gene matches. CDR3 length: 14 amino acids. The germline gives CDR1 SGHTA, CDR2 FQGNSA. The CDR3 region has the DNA TGTGCCAGCAGCCGCCCGGGGGGGAACAATGAGCAGTTCTTC. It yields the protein CASSRPGGNNEQFF.

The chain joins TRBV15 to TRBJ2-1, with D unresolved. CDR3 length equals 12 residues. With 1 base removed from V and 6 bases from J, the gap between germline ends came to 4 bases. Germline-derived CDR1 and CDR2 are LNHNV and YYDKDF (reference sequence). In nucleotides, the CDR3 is TGTGCCACCAGCAGAGCTGTCAATGAGCAGTTCTTC. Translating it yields CATSRAVNEQFF.

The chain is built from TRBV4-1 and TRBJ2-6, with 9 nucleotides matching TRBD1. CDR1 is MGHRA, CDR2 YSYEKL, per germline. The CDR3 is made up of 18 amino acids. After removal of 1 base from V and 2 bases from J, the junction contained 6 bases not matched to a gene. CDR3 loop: CASSQAGQGVTGANVLTF. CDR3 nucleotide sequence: TGCGCCAGCAGCCAAGCGGGACAGGGTGTTACTGGGGCCAACGTCCTGACTTTC.

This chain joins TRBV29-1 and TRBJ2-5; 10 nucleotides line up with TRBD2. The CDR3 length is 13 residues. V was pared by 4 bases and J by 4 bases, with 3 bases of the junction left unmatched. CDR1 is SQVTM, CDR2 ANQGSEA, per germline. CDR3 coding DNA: TGCAGCGTTGTGCTAGCGGGGGTAGAGACCCAGTACTTC. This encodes CSVVLAGVETQYF. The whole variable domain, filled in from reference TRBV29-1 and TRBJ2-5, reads SAVISQKPSRDICQRGTSLTIQCQVDSQVTMMFWYRQQPGQSLTLIATANQGSEATYESGFVIDKFPISRPNLTFSTLTVSNMSPEDSSIYLCSVVLAGVETQYFGPGTRLLVL.

CDR3 coding DNA: TGCAGCGTTGAGGATCGGGCAGGTCTAGGAGATACGCAGTATTTT. As protein: CSVEDRAGLGDTQYF. This sequence joins TRBV29-1 and TRBJ2-3, with D unresolved. Germline lookup yields CDR1 SQVTM and CDR2 ANQGSEA. This CDR3 spans 15 amino acids. V lost 3 bases to trimming and J lost 5 bases, with 18 bases between them.

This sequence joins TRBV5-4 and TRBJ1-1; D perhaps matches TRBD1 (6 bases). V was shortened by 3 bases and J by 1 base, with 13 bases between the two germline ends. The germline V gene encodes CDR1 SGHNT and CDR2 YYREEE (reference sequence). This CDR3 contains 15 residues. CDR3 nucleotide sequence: TGTGCCAGCAGCTCCCCGGGGGCATGGAACACTGAAGCTTTCTTT. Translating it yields CASSSPGAWNTEAFF.

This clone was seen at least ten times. The CDR3 sequence is CASSLTRDQQFF. In DNA form, the CDR3 reads TGTGCCAGCAGCTTAACCCGGGACCAGCAGTTCTTC. The rearrangement uses TRBV7-9 and TRBJ2-1; either TRBD1 or TRBD2 may supply D (5 bases each). This CDR3 is 12 amino acids long. Germline V gene data show CDR1 as SEHNR and CDR2 as FQNEAQ (reference sequence). V was pared by 2 bases and J by 11 bases, with 10 bases between.

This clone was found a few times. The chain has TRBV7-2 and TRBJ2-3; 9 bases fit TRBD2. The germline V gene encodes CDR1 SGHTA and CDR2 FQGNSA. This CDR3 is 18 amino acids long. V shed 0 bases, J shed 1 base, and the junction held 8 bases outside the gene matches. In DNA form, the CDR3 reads TGTGCCAGCAGCTTAGCGCGATCGGCTAGCGGGGGCACAGATACGCAGTATTTT. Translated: CASSLARSASGGTDTQYF.

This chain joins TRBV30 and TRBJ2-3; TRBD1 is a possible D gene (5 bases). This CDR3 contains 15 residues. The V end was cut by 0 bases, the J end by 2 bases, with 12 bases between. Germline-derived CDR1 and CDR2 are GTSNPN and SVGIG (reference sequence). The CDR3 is CAWSVSQGFTDTQYF. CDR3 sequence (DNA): TGTGCCTGGAGTGTAAGTCAGGGCTTCACAGATACGCAGTATTTT.

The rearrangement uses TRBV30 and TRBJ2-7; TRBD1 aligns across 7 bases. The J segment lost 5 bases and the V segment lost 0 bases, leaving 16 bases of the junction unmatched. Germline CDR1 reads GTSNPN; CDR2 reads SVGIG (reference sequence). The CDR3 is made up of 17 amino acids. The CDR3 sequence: CAWSVQGARTGVHEQYF. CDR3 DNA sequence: TGTGCCTGGAGTGTACAAGGGGCCCGAACAGGGGTGCACGAGCAGTACTTC.

CDR3 coding DNA: TGCAGCGTTTTACAGGGAAGTGGCAATCAGCCCCAGCATTTT. Translating gives CSVLQGSGNQPQHF. The V and J genes are TRBV29-1 and TRBJ1-5, with D possibly being TRBD1 (6 bases). CDR3 length: 14 amino acids. The V end was cut by 5 bases, the J end by 2 bases, with 13 bases between. Germline CDR1 and CDR2: SQVTM and ANQGSEA.

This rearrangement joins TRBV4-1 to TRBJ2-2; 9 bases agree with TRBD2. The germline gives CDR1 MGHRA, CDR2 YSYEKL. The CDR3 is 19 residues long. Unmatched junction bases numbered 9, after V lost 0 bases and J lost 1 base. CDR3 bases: TGCGCCAGCAGCCAAGATTGGGAGCGGGGGGCCGGGAACACCGGGGAGCTGTTTTTT. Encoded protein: CASSQDWERGAGNTGELFF.